Reported below is one T cell receptor (beta chain). The record originates from a study of T cell responses to AZD1222 COVID-19 vaccine. Trimming took off 1 base at V and 0 bases at J, with 6 bases between the two ends. Germline CDR1 reads SEHNR; CDR2 reads FQNEAQ (reference sequence). The CDR3 runs 14 residues. Measured with immunoSEQ multiplex PCR; TCRdb has only the in-frame clones, and not every one. The profile shows fewer than 150,000 clones, under 90% of them singletons. This TCR was recovered from an adult in good health. The specimen was peripheral blood, collected on day 0 of AZD1222 vaccination. The J gene is TRBJ1-1, the V gene TRBV7-9; a possible D gene is TRBD1 (6 bases). The CDR3 spells CASSLGTVNTEAFF. As DNA, the CDR3 is TGTGCCAGCAGCTTAGGGACAGTGAACACTGAAGCTTTCTTT.